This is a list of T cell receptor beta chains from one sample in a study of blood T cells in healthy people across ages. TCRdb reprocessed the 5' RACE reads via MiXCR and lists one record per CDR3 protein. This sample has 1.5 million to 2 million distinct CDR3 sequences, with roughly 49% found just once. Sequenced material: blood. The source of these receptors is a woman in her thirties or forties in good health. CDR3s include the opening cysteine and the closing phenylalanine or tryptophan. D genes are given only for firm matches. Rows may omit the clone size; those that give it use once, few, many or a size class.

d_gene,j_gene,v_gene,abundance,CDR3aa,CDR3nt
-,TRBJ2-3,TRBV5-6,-,CASSSHQLDYTDTQYF,TGTGCCAGCAGCTCCCACCAATTGGACTACACAGATACGCAGTATTTT
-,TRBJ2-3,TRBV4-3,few,CASSQDSAGGGTDTQYF,TGCGCCAGCAGCCAAGATTCGGCAGGGGGGGGCACAGATACGCAGTATTTT
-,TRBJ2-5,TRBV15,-,CATATNSPGEETQYF,TGTGCCACCGCCACCAATTCCCCCGGCGAAGAGACCCAGTACTTC
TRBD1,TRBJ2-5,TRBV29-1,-,CSVNGGQVRETQYF,TGCAGCGTCAATGGGGGACAGGTTCGAGAGACCCAGTACTTC
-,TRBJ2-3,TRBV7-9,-,CASSTKTQRGTDTQYF,TGTGCCAGCAGCACGAAGACCCAACGAGGCACAGATACGCAGTATTTT
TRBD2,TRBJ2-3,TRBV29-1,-,CSVERLAGGTTDTQYF,TGCAGCGTTGAAAGGCTAGCGGGGGGCACCACAGATACGCAGTATTTT
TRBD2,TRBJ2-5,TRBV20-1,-,CSAQISSGGDWETQYF,TGCAGTGCTCAAATTTCTAGCGGGGGGGATTGGGAGACCCAGTACTTC
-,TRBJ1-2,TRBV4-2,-,CASSQEGRATGYTF,TGTGCCAGCAGCCAAGAGGGCAGGGCGACGGGCTACACCTTC
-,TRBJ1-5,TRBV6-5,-,CASSYSSATQPQHF,TGTGCCAGCAGTTACTCCAGCGCGACTCAGCCCCAGCATTTT
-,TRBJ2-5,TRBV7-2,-,CASSLKRVLGAQYF,TGTGCCAGCAGCTTAAAGCGGGTTCTGGGAGCACAGTACTTC
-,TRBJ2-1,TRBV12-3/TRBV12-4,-,CASSLESYNEQFF,TGTGCCAGCAGTTTAGAGTCCTACAATGAGCAGTTCTTC
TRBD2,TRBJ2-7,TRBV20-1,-,CSARIGLAGVLHQYF,TGCAGTGCTAGAATCGGACTAGCGGGGGTATTGCACCAGTACTTC
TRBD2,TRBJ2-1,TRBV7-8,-,CASSGGLAGGPRSYNEQFF,TGTGCCAGCAGCGGGGGACTAGCGGGGGGGCCTAGGTCCTACAATGAGCAGTTCTTC
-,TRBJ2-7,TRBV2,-,CASSVNQSSGSYEQYF,TGTGCCAGCAGCGTAAACCAGAGTAGTGGCTCCTACGAGCAGTACTTC
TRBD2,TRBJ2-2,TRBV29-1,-,CSARTGGDITGELFF,TGCAGCGCACGAACCGGGGGGGATATCACCGGGGAGCTGTTTTTT